Below, 23 T cell receptor beta chains from the same sample are listed, as sequenced in a study of PD-1 blockade in classical Hodgkin lymphoma. After autologous stem cell transplantation all patients relapsed, and prior brentuximab vedotin exposure differed between cohorts. Magnetic negative selection was used to purify CD4+ T cells from PBMCs that had been thawed. Clones were read by immunoSEQ multiplex PCR, and TCRdb kept only the in-frame ones, dropping some. The sample includes about 24,000 clones, over 80% of them seen just once. The sequencing here drew on CD4+ T cells from blood, taken at baseline. Source of these receptors: a human donor with classical Hodgkin lymphoma.

The chain employs TRBV28 and TRBJ1-2, with a tentative D call TRBD1 (6 bases). The CDR3 has 15 residues. CDR1 is MDHEN, CDR2 SYDVKM, per germline. V was clipped by 5 bases and J by 5 bases, with 18 bases between them. The DNA for the CDR3 is TGTGCCAGCAGTCCACAGGGAACTACCGCTTATGGCTACACCTTC. Encoded protein: CASSPQGTTAYGYTF.

Comment on this clone: Its ends do not fully match the called genes, so a read error is possible. V gene TRBV6-5 combines with J gene TRBJ1-1; no clear D. CDR3 length equals 13 residues. Per germline, CDR1 MNHEY and CDR2 SVGAGI. The CDR3, as DNA: TGTGCCGGACGCCAATCTAAAAACACTAAAGCTTTCTTT. Translating it yields CAGRQSKNTKAFF.

This rearrangement joins TRBV9 to TRBJ2-3; D possibly corresponds to TRBD2 (6 bases). Trimming removed 7 bases at V and 0 bases at J, with 12 bases between. Germline CDR1 SGDLS, CDR2 YYNGEE. The CDR3 sequence is 14 residues long. CDR3 amino acids: CASEPGLSTDTQYF. The CDR3 nucleotides read TGTGCCAGCGAACCGGGACTTAGCACAGATACGCAGTATTTT.

V and J are TRBV27 and TRBJ1-6; D call uncertain. The CDR3 covers 17 residues. The V gene's germline CDR1 is MNHEY and CDR2 SMNVEV (reference sequence). Between the trimmed V and J ends, which lost 2 bases and 4 bases, there was a span of 15 bases. CDR3 in amino acids: CASSLGRDPTYNSPLHF. The CDR3 coding sequence is TGTGCCAGCAGTTTAGGTCGGGATCCTACTTATAATTCACCCCTCCACTTT.

This rearrangement joins TRBV9 to TRBJ1-1; no definite D call. The V end lost 1 base, the J end lost 3 bases, and 4 bases lay between the germline ends. There are 12 residues in the CDR3. Per germline, CDR1 SGDLS and CDR2 YYNGEE. CDR3 loop: CASSVQYTEAFF. CDR3 nucleotide sequence: TGTGCCAGCAGCGTACAGTACACTGAAGCTTTCTTT.

The genes are TRBV25-1 and TRBJ2-1; the D is unclear. V lost 3 bases and J 9 bases, leaving 18 bases between the germline ends. This CDR3 has 15 residues. CDR1 is MGHDK and CDR2 is SYGVNS in the germline V gene. The DNA for the CDR3 is TGTGCCAGCAGTGACAGTCGGACCCCCCATGGTGAGCAGTTCTTC. It specifies CASSDSRTPHGEQFF.

This clone was seen a single time. V and J are TRBV10-3 and TRBJ1-2, with D perhaps matching TRBD1 (5 bases). Deletions cut 0 bases from V and 14 bases from J, with 19 bases between. The CDR3 spans 14 residues. CDR1 is ENHRY and CDR2 is SYGVKD in the germline V gene. CDR3 sequence: CAISESQAGWGSTF. CDR3 sequence (DNA): TGTGCCATCAGTGAGTCGCAGGCAGGGTGGGGATCTACCTTC.

J is TRBJ1-1 and V is TRBV7-2, with 9 nucleotides matching TRBD1. This CDR3 has 16 amino acids. The V segment lost 2 bases and the J segment 0 bases; nucleotides outside the gene matches: 4. Germline V lookup: CDR1 SGHTA, CDR2 FQGNSA. The CDR3 sequence: CASSLMGQGLNTEAFF. CDR3 nucleotide sequence: TGTGCCAGCAGCTTAATGGGACAGGGATTGAACACTGAAGCTTTCTTT.

This clone was seen a single time. The J gene is TRBJ1-5, the V gene TRBV2; D is uncertain. The CDR3 spans 12 residues. CDR1 is SNHLY and CDR2 is FYNNEI in the germline V gene. V was cut by 6 bases and J by 11 bases, with 14 bases left in between. The CDR3 is CASRTERLAQHF. The CDR3, as DNA: TGTGCCAGCAGGACTGAACGGTTGGCCCAGCATTTT.

V and J are TRBV11-2 and TRBJ2-3; D gene unclear. CDR1 and CDR2 from the germline V gene are SGHAT and FQNNGV. This CDR3 region has 12 residues. Trimming pared 2 bases from V and 9 bases from J, leaving 9 bases between. CDR3 DNA sequence: TGTGCCAGCAGCTTAAGGTATGGCACGCAGTATTTT. This sequence encodes CASSLRYGTQYF. The full variable domain, completed using reference TRBV11-2 and TRBJ2-3, is EAGVAQSPRYKIIEKRQSVAFWCNPISGHATLYWYQQILGQGPKLLIQFQNNGVVDDSQLPKDRFSAERLKGVDSTLKIQPAKLEDSAVYLCASSLRYGTQYFGPGTRLTVL.

This chain's CDR3 is CASSPPSTDTQYF. DNA of the CDR3: TGTGCCAGCTCACCCCCTAGCACAGATACGCAGTATTTT. The chain is built from TRBV18 and TRBJ2-3; D is ambiguous. Germline CDR1 reads KGHSH; CDR2 reads LQKENI. Trimming removed 3 bases from V and 0 bases from J, with 4 bases in between. The CDR3 has 13 residues.

The gene calls are TRBV28 and TRBJ1-1, with TRBD1 matching 7 bases. Germline CDR1 MDHEN, CDR2 SYDVKM. This CDR3 is built from 15 residues. The V and J ends lost 10 bases and 2 bases, in that order; junction bases with no gene match: 13. CDR3 nucleotides: TGTGCCACCCTATCACCAACAGGGGTTAACACTGAAGCTTTCTTT. Its translation is CATLSPTGVNTEAFF.

This chain links TRBV19 with TRBJ1-2, with 8 nucleotides matching TRBD1. This CDR3 is 15 amino acids long. Per the germline V gene, CDR1 is LNHDA and CDR2 is SQIVND (reference sequence). V trimming: 2 bases; J trimming: 8 bases; junction bases outside the gene matches: 10. The CDR3 sequence is CASSISHLRGLGYTF. In nucleotides, the CDR3 is TGTGCCAGTAGTATATCCCACCTCAGGGGGCTCGGCTACACCTTC.

There are a few counts of this clone. The chain employs TRBV2 and TRBJ2-1; 12 positions match TRBD1. The trim removed 7 bases at V and 8 bases at J, leaving 9 bases unmatched. The CDR3 covers 15 residues. CDR1 and CDR2 (germline): SNHLY, FYNNEI. CDR3 sequence reads: CASTVRDRGRDEQFF. The CDR3 DNA sequence: TGTGCCAGCACGGTTAGGGACAGGGGGCGCGATGAGCAGTTCTTC.

The chain recombines TRBV19 with TRBJ1-5; possibly TRBD1 for D (5 bases). CDR3 size: 14 residues. Per the germline V gene, CDR1 is LNHDA and CDR2 is SQIVND (reference sequence). The V and J ends lost 11 bases and 4 bases respectively, with 18 bases between them. CDR3 nucleotide sequence: TGTGCCTCAGTAAGCGGACACCTTAATCAGCCCCAGCATTTT. It codes for CASVSGHLNQPQHF.

V usage is TRBV18 and J usage is TRBJ2-7; TRBD2 is a possible D gene (7 bases). Germline lookup yields CDR1 KGHSH and CDR2 LQKENI. V was pared by 6 bases and J by 6 bases, with 21 bases between. The length of the CDR3 is 15 residues. CDR3 sequence (DNA): TGTGCCAGCTCGTTCCTTGGGAGGGGGGAAGGCGAGCAGTACTTC. This translates into CASSFLGRGEGEQYF.

This chain connects TRBV5-5 to TRBJ1-1, with D unclear. From germline, CDR1 is SGHKS and CDR2 YYEKEE (reference sequence). This CDR3 region has 13 residues. The V end was cut by 4 bases, the J end by 2 bases, with 9 bases between. The CDR3 sequence: CASSTTPNTEAFF. DNA of the CDR3: TGTGCCAGCAGCACGACACCTAACACTGAAGCTTTCTTT.

This chain joins TRBV7-9 and TRBJ1-5; D ambiguous. V lost 1 base, J lost 6 bases, and 7 bases lay in between. The V gene's germline CDR1 is SEHNR and CDR2 FQNEAQ (reference sequence). This CDR3 spans 13 amino acids. Here the CDR3 reads CASSLEFAQPQHF. The CDR3 region has the DNA TGTGCCAGCAGCTTAGAGTTTGCTCAGCCCCAGCATTTT.

V and J are TRBV6-5 and TRBJ1-1; D is unclear. Trimming pared 7 bases from V and 0 bases from J, leaving 9 bases between. CDR1 is MNHEY, CDR2 SVGAGI, per germline. The CDR3 contains 13 residues. CDR3 sequence: CASISGMNTEAFF. CDR3 sequence (DNA): TGTGCCAGCATCAGCGGAATGAACACTGAAGCTTTCTTT.

This sequence joins TRBV7-2 and TRBJ2-7; D perhaps matches TRBD1 (6 bases). This CDR3 is 15 amino acids long. Germline V gene lookup returns CDR1 SGHTA and CDR2 FQGNSA. V was shortened by 5 bases and J by 4 bases, with 18 bases between the two germline ends. The CDR3 sequence: CASSPRDIGYYEQYF. Here the CDR3 DNA reads TGTGCCAGCAGCCCCCGGGACATCGGGTATTACGAGCAGTACTTC.

The chain links TRBV19 to TRBJ2-1, with TRBD1 identical over 9 bases. CDR1 and CDR2 (germline): LNHDA, SQIVND (reference sequence). The CDR3 consists of 14 residues. Trimming took 5 bases from V and 6 from J; bases not matched to a gene: 5. The CDR3 loop reads CASSLNRGRNEQFF. CDR3 DNA: TGTGCCAGTAGTCTAAACAGGGGGCGCAATGAGCAGTTCTTC.

The rearrangement uses TRBV9 and TRBJ2-7, with a possible D match to TRBD2 (5 bases). The ends were cut back, 2 bases at V and 4 bases at J, with 16 bases in the middle. This CDR3 has 15 amino acids. Germline CDR1 SGDLS, CDR2 YYNGEE. CDR3 loop: CASSVHAGNGYEQYF. CDR3 bases: TGTGCCAGCAGCGTCCATGCCGGGAACGGTTACGAGCAGTACTTC.

The chain links TRBV7-2 to TRBJ1-5; D is unresolved. With 3 bases removed from V and 0 bases from J, the gap between germline ends came to 9 bases. Germline CDR1 is SGHTA and CDR2 is FQGNSA. The CDR3 has 15 residues. The CDR3 loop is CASSFVADSNQPQHF. The CDR3 DNA is TGTGCCAGCAGCTTCGTGGCGGATAGCAATCAGCCCCAGCATTTT.